The 32 T cell receptor beta chains listed next were all sequenced from one sample in a study of cytomegalovirus exposure and HLA in healthy donors. Amplification used 60 Vbeta primers and 13 Jbeta primers. Produced via immunoSEQ multiplex PCR; TCRdb's table is partial and in-frame only. The sample lists some 140,000 clones; over 70% were seen once. The sample was PBMCs. The receptors derive from a young man in good health and CMV-seronegative.

The chain couples TRBV10-3 to TRBJ1-1; 7 positions agree with TRBD1. Germline values: CDR1 ENHRY, CDR2 SYGVKD. Germline trimming cut 10 bases from V and 5 bases from J; bases unmatched to any gene: 7. There are 12 residues in the CDR3. The chain's CDR3 is CATEGAETEAFF. The CDR3 DNA reads as TGTGCCACCGAGGGGGCGGAGACTGAAGCTTTCTTT.

This sequence joins TRBV9 and TRBJ2-7; D is unresolved. The CDR3 runs to 14 residues. Germline V gives CDR1 SGDLS, CDR2 YYNGEE. V lost 0 bases and J lost 2, with 9 bases in between. The CDR3 nucleotides read TGTGCCAGCAGCGTAGGGGTAGCCACCTACGAGCAGTACTTC. This translates into CASSVGVATYEQYF.

The V gene is TRBV28, the J gene TRBJ1-4, with D tentatively TRBD1 (5 bases). CDR1 and CDR2 from the germline V gene are MDHEN and SYDVKM. The V gene lost 5 bases and the J gene lost 3 bases, with 16 bases spanning the gap. The CDR3 loop spans 16 amino acids. The CDR3 loop reads CASSVNGGGANEKLFF. The CDR3, as DNA: TGTGCCAGCAGTGTCAACGGGGGAGGGGCTAATGAAAAACTGTTTTTT.

The chain employs TRBV13 and TRBJ2-7; D is undetermined. Between the trimmed V and J ends, which lost 4 bases and 6 bases, there was a span of 13 bases. The CDR3 runs to 13 residues. Looked up from germline, CDR1 is PRHDT and CDR2 is FYEKMQ (reference sequence). CDR3 protein: CASSSLYSPEQYF. Here the CDR3 DNA reads TGTGCCAGCAGCTCTCTCTACTCTCCCGAGCAGTACTTC.

The chain employs TRBV7-8 and TRBJ1-1, with TRBD1 matching 7 bases. This CDR3 is built from 17 residues. The germline CDR1 and CDR2 sequences are SGHVS and FQNEAQ. V lost 5 bases, J lost 3 bases, and 15 bases stayed unmatched. The CDR3, as DNA: TGTGCCAGCAGCCCCCAGACAGGGTTAGGCGGGGACACTGAAGCTTTCTTT. The encoded protein is CASSPQTGLGGDTEAFF.

The chain links TRBV7-8 to TRBJ1-2, with D uncertain. The CDR3 runs 14 residues. Germline CDR1 is SGHVS and CDR2 is FQNEAQ. V was pared by 5 bases and J by 4 bases, with 14 bases between. This CDR3 reads CASSASEGVYGYTF. Here the CDR3 DNA reads TGTGCCAGCAGCGCCAGTGAGGGAGTCTATGGCTACACCTTC.

V gene TRBV28 combines with J gene TRBJ2-1; 12 bases align to TRBD2. The junction had 1 base not matched to a gene; V was cut back by 6 bases and J by 7 bases. CDR1 and CDR2 from the germline V gene are MDHEN and SYDVKM. The CDR3 contains 13 residues. The CDR3 region has the DNA TGTGCCAGCAGCCTAGCGGGAGGGAATGAGCAGTTCTTC. This codes for CASSLAGGNEQFF. Variable domain in full (rest from reference TRBV28 and TRBJ2-1): DVKVTQSSRYLVKRTGEKVFLECVQDMDHENMFWYRQDPGLGLRLIYFSYDVKMKEKGDIPEGYSVSREKKERFSLILESASTNQTSMYLCASSLAGGNEQFFGPGTRLTVL.

The chain combines TRBV7-2 with TRBJ2-1; no reliable D call. The CDR3 totals 13 residues. Trimming took off 0 bases at V and 5 bases at J, with 5 bases between the two ends. Germline V gene lookup returns CDR1 SGHTA and CDR2 FQGNSA. The CDR3 reads CASSLARHNEQFF. The CDR3 DNA reads as TGTGCCAGCAGCTTAGCGCGGCACAATGAGCAGTTCTTC.

The chain links TRBV5-1 to TRBJ2-5; tentative D call: TRBD2 (5 bases). Germline CDR1 SGHRS, CDR2 YFSETQ. The CDR3 contains 15 residues. Between the trimmed V and J ends, which lost 1 base and 0 bases, there was a span of 10 bases. The CDR3 nucleotides read TGCGCCAGCAGCTTGTCTTCGAGGGACCAAGAGACCCAGTACTTC. Translation: CASSLSSRDQETQYF.

This chain uses TRBV4-1 with TRBJ1-4; the match to TRBD1 covers 7 bases. The V segment lost 2 bases and the J segment 4 bases; nucleotides outside the gene matches: 4. CDR1 and CDR2 (germline): MGHRA, YSYEKL. This CDR3 has 15 residues. The CDR3 reads CASSQPGQSNEKLFF. For the CDR3, the DNA is TGCGCCAGCAGCCAACCGGGACAGAGTAATGAAAAACTGTTTTTT.

This clone appeared a few times. This chain joins TRBV19 and TRBJ1-4, with a weak D call TRBD1 (6 bases). With 5 bases removed from V and 3 bases from J, the gap between germline ends came to 10 bases. The CDR3 runs 14 residues. The germline V gene encodes CDR1 LNHDA and CDR2 SQIVND (reference sequence). CDR3 DNA sequence: TGTGCCAGTAGTGTTGGACAGTCTAATGAAAAACTGTTTTTT. Protein sequence: CASSVGQSNEKLFF.

The V call is TRBV10-3, the J call TRBJ1-2; weak D call: TRBD1 (5 bases). The CDR3 extends over 13 amino acids. CDR1 is ENHRY, CDR2 SYGVKD, per germline. V was trimmed by 4 bases and J by 3 bases, leaving 9 bases between them. CDR3 amino acids: CAISVPGDYGYTF. CDR3 DNA: TGTGCCATCAGTGTTCCGGGGGACTATGGCTACACCTTC.

The rearrangement uses TRBV28 and TRBJ2-7; 7 nucleotides line up with TRBD1. The CDR3 has 13 residues. Germline trimming cut 5 bases from V and 4 bases from J; bases unmatched to any gene: 5. Germline loops: CDR1 MDHEN, CDR2 SYDVKM. The CDR3 here is CASSLGGRYEQYF. CDR3 nucleotide sequence: TGTGCCAGCAGTCTAGGGGGCAGGTACGAGCAGTACTTC.

This clone occurred once. The chain links TRBV28 to TRBJ2-7, with 7 bases aligning to TRBD1. The CDR3 runs 14 residues. V lost 5 bases and J lost 6; bases outside the gene matches: 10. Germline loops: CDR1 MDHEN, CDR2 SYDVKM. The CDR3 DNA reads TGTGCCAGCAGTACCCGAACAGGGGTAGGCGAGCAGTACTTC. It codes for CASSTRTGVGEQYF.

The chain employs TRBV28 and TRBJ1-2, with TRBD1 matching 9 bases. V lost 4 bases and J lost 2; bases outside the gene matches: 2. Germline-derived CDR1 and CDR2 are MDHEN and SYDVKM. This CDR3 has 14 amino acids. The CDR3: CASSSGTGNYGYTF. The CDR3 DNA is TGTGCCAGCAGTTCCGGGACAGGGAACTATGGCTACACCTTC.

The V gene is TRBV18, the J gene TRBJ2-3; TRBD1 is a possible D gene (6 bases). Trimming shortened V by 4 bases and J by 4 bases, and 12 bases separated the two germline ends. This CDR3 region has 14 residues. Germline CDR1 is KGHSH and CDR2 is LQKENI. In nucleotides, the CDR3 is TGTGCCAGCTCACTCGACAGGCTGGCAGATACGCAGTATTTT. Its protein product is CASSLDRLADTQYF.

This clone has a handful of counts. The chain is built from TRBV10-3 and TRBJ2-3, with D possibly being TRBD2 (6 bases). CDR1 ENHRY and CDR2 SYGVKD come from the germline V gene. The CDR3 extends over 15 amino acids. V lost 4 bases, J lost 4 bases, and 15 bases lay in between. In DNA, the CDR3 is TGTGCCATCAGTGTGGGGGACTCCCGTGCAGATACGCAGTATTTT. It yields the protein CAISVGDSRADTQYF.

The chain combines TRBV19 with TRBJ1-4; D perhaps matches TRBD1 (6 bases). The CDR3 sequence is 15 residues long. V gave up 6 bases and J gave up 0 bases, with 11 bases separating them. Germline V gene sequence: CDR1 LNHDA, CDR2 SQIVND (reference sequence). This CDR3 is CASSSGDATNEKLFF. Written as DNA, the CDR3 is TGTGCCAGTAGCTCAGGGGATGCAACTAATGAAAAACTGTTTTTT.

The J gene is TRBJ2-2, the V gene TRBV29-1, with 14 bases that match TRBD2. V dropped 5 bases and J dropped 7; count of bases not matched to a gene: 6. The V gene's germline CDR1 is SQVTM and CDR2 ANQGSEA. This CDR3 is built from 15 residues. The CDR3 nucleotides are TGCAGCGTTCTCAGACTAGCGGGAGGGGACGGGGAGCTGTTTTTT. It yields the protein CSVLRLAGGDGELFF.

This chain uses TRBV9 with TRBJ2-7, with TRBD1 identical over 7 bases. V was pared by 4 bases and J by 1 base, with 14 bases of the junction left unmatched. Germline V CDR1 and CDR2: SGDLS, YYNGEE. The CDR3 spans 17 residues. The CDR3 coding sequence is TGTGCCAGCAGCACCCAGGCCGGGACAGTCCCTTCCTACGAGCAGTACTTC. Its protein product is CASSTQAGTVPSYEQYF.

The CDR3 DNA reads as TGTGCCAGCAGCTTAGGCCCCGGGACAGGAGAGACCCAGTACTTC. Its protein is CASSLGPGTGETQYF. This chain uses TRBV5-4 with TRBJ2-5; 8 bases map to TRBD1. With 2 bases clipped from V and 4 bases from J, the junction kept 7 bases outside the gene matches. CDR1 SGHNT and CDR2 YYREEE come from the germline V gene (reference sequence). This CDR3 has 15 amino acids.

The chain joins TRBV6-5 to TRBJ1-1; 10 nucleotides line up with TRBD1. The germline CDR1 and CDR2 sequences are MNHEY and SVGAGI. The CDR3 has 15 amino acids. The trim removed 6 bases at V and 6 bases at J, leaving 10 bases unmatched. For the CDR3, the DNA is TGTGCCAGCAGCCTGGGGGGACAGGGGTTGCCTGAAGCTTTCTTT. Translated: CASSLGGQGLPEAFF.

The genes are TRBV19 and TRBJ1-2; maybe TRBD1 (5 bases). Germline-derived CDR1 and CDR2 are LNHDA and SQIVND (reference sequence). Trimming pared 8 bases from V and 0 bases from J, leaving 10 bases between. CDR3 length equals 13 residues. For the CDR3, the DNA is TGTGCCAGTGGTAAACAGGCTAACTATGGCTACACCTTC. Amino acid sequence: CASGKQANYGYTF.

The CDR3 DNA follows: TGTGCCAGCAGTGAGGTAGCGGGAGCACAAGAGACCCAGTACTTC. Encoded protein: CASSEVAGAQETQYF. J is TRBJ2-5 and V is TRBV6-4; 9 bases line up with TRBD2. In germline, CDR1 is MRHNA, CDR2 SNTAGT. The trim removed 3 bases at V and 2 bases at J, leaving 4 bases unmatched. There are 15 residues in the CDR3.

This sequence joins TRBV14 and TRBJ1-2; TRBD1 matches at 9 bases. With V trimmed by 4 bases and J by 1 base, 7 bases remained unmatched. Germline V gene lookup returns CDR1 SGHDN and CDR2 FVKESK. This CDR3 region has 16 residues. CDR3 residues: CASSLTGGEINYGYTF. In nucleotides, the CDR3 is TGTGCCAGCAGCCTAACAGGGGGCGAAATTAACTATGGCTACACCTTC.

J is TRBJ2-5 and V is TRBV5-1; 9 bases fit TRBD1. Gene TRBJ2-7 matches the end of the DNA better, so the J call may be wrong. This CDR3 is built from 15 residues. Germline V gives CDR1 SGHRS, CDR2 YFSETQ. The CDR3 DNA reads TGCGCCAGCAGCCTGGACCGGGACAGGGTCTACGAGCAGTACTTC. It codes for CASSLDRDRVYEQYF.

The gene calls are TRBV18 and TRBJ1-5; 7 positions agree with TRBD1. J gave up 4 bases and V 3 bases, and 6 bases lay outside the gene matches. The CDR3 has 15 amino acids. Germline CDR1 reads KGHSH; CDR2 reads LQKENI. CDR3 region: CASSPSDRKNQPQHF. The CDR3 region has the DNA TGTGCCAGCTCACCCTCGGACAGGAAGAATCAGCCCCAGCATTTT.

In its sample, this clone was seen a few times. The gene calls are TRBV7-9 and TRBJ2-7; D is ambiguous. Germline V gene data show CDR1 as SEHNR and CDR2 as FQNEAQ (reference sequence). This CDR3 is 14 amino acids long. Trimming took off 4 bases at V and 2 bases at J, with 12 bases between the two ends. The CDR3 region is CASSYRAPAYEQYF. In nucleotides, the CDR3 is TGTGCCAGCAGCTACAGAGCCCCAGCCTACGAGCAGTACTTC.

The CDR3 loop reads CASSPGGLNTEAFF. The CDR3 bases are TGTGCCAGCAGCCCGGGGGGGTTGAACACTGAAGCTTTCTTT. The V gene is TRBV5-4, the J gene TRBJ1-1; the D gene is possibly TRBD1 (5 bases). Germline V lookup: CDR1 SGHNT, CDR2 YYREEE (reference sequence). This CDR3 is built from 14 residues. V dropped 4 bases and J dropped 0 bases, with 10 bases sitting between them.

This clone ranks as medium-sized (0.01 to 0.1%). The chain joins TRBV5-8 to TRBJ2-1; 7 bases are shared with TRBD2. The length of the CDR3 is 13 residues. V lost 4 bases to trimming and J lost 6 bases; unmatched junction nucleotides: 4. From germline, CDR1 is SGHTS and CDR2 YDEGEE. The CDR3, as DNA: TGTGCCAGCAGCGTGACTAGCTCCAATGAGCAGTTCTTC. Its translation: CASSVTSSNEQFF.

The CDR3 DNA is TGTGCCAGCAGCCTAACAGGAATTAACTATGGCTACACCTTC. This sequence encodes CASSLTGINYGYTF. The rearrangement uses TRBV28 and TRBJ1-2, with D maybe TRBD1 (5 bases). Germline-derived CDR1 and CDR2 are MDHEN and SYDVKM. The V gene lost 6 bases and the J gene lost 1 base, with 12 bases spanning the gap. This CDR3 has 14 residues.

This chain uses TRBV7-2 with TRBJ2-1; D ambiguous. The V and J ends lost 5 bases and 6 bases respectively, with 17 bases between them. The germline V gene encodes CDR1 SGHTA and CDR2 FQGNSA. This CDR3 has 15 residues. The DNA for the CDR3 is TGTGCCAGCAGCCGTGACTCTTACTCCGGCAATGAGCAGTTCTTC. This sequence encodes CASSRDSYSGNEQFF.